Reported below is one T cell receptor beta chain. Its target is not known. Method: immunoSEQ multiplex PCR; TCRdb's copy keeps in-frame clones and lacks some. The table has 200,000 or so clones, 75% to 90% seen once; the top ten hold about 3%. CDR1 is KGHDR, CDR2 SFDVKD, per germline. This CDR3 has 16 amino acids. The V gene lost 3 bases and the J gene lost 3 bases, with 13 bases spanning the gap. The sample is drawn from a study of T cell responses to AZD1222 COVID-19 vaccine. The study, taken as a whole, reports: Two doses of AZD1222 preceded a rise in Spike-specific TCR breadth and depth. Every sample of the repertoires postdated the peak T cell response. Donors were mostly white British, more females; clonal diversity possibly underestimated. Among those given AZD1222, only 6 or 7 were seropositive at baseline.

The V gene is TRBV24-1, the J gene TRBJ2-2; D is tentatively TRBD1 or TRBD2 (5 bases each). Source: peripheral blood, taken on day 0 of MenACWY control vaccination. This sequence was found in an adult in good health. The CDR3 DNA reads TGTGCCACCAGTGATCTTTCCGGGGCGGACACCGGGGAGCTGTTTTTT. Protein sequence: CATSDLSGADTGELFF.